The 18 T cell receptor beta chains presented below share a single source sample, sequenced in a study of T-cell memory formation after mild COVID-19 (dated by TCRdb to the early 2020s). Preparation of the library involved 5' RACE. TCRdb names Illumina NovaSeq 6000 as the instrument used. The raw public data were reprocessed by TCRdb itself: fastp quality trimming at Q25, MiXCR clonotype calling, in-frame beta chains only. Every CDR3 protein is listed once, alongside the most common genes and DNA of its rows. In all, the sample holds about 110,000 distinct CDR3 sequences, and 9.5% to 15% of those were seen once. Of the sample, around 30% is held by the ten largest clones. Sequencing was carried out using PBMCs or a T cell subset sorted from them (not recorded which). The source of these receptors is an adult woman who had mild COVID-19 (a few samples of this study predate the infection). The sample titles of this study are shuffled in the database, so cell type and time point are left out; the donor was told from shared clones.

In its sample, this clonotype is medium-sized. The V and J genes are TRBV30 and TRBJ2-1; TRBD1 might be the D (5 bases). This CDR3 has 12 residues. Germline lookup yields CDR1 GTSNPN and CDR2 SVGIG (reference sequence). V was shortened by 4 bases and J by 8 bases, with 12 bases between the two germline ends. The CDR3 sequence is CAWNVGVDEQFF. The CDR3 DNA follows: TGTGCCTGGAATGTAGGGGTCGATGAGCAGTTCTTC. The full variable domain, rest sourced from reference TRBV30 and TRBJ2-1, is SQTIHQWPATLVQPVGSPLSLECTVEGTSNPNLYWYRQAAGRGLQLLFYSVGIGQISSEVPQNLSASRPQDRQFILSSKKLLLSDSGFYLCAWNVGVDEQFFGPGTRLTVL.

This clonotype was recorded many times. The gene calls are TRBV20-1 and TRBJ1-1; D perhaps matches TRBD1 (6 bases). This CDR3 is built from 14 residues. Trimming took 3 bases from V and 4 from J, leaving 15 bases between them. CDR1 is DFQATT, CDR2 SNEGSKA, per germline (reference sequence). Here the CDR3 DNA reads TGCAGTGCTAGGTCAACAGGGTTCGGCACTGAAGCTTTCTTT. It translates to CSARSTGFGTEAFF.

The CDR3: CASSVGGGYNSPLHF. CDR3 nucleotides: TGTGCCAGCAGCGTAGGGGGCGGCTATAATTCACCCCTCCACTTT. The chain is built from TRBV9 and TRBJ1-6; D might be TRBD1 (5 bases). The CDR3 contains 15 residues. V was trimmed by 0 bases and J by 3 bases, leaving 7 bases between them. Germline CDR1 and CDR2: SGDLS and YYNGEE.

This clonotype was observed a few times. CDR3 DNA: TGTGCCGCAGTCGGACGCGGCTCCAACGTCCTGACTTTC. Its protein is CAAVGRGSNVLTF. V and J are TRBV15 and TRBJ2-6, with D uncertain. The germline V gene has CDR1 LNHNV and CDR2 YYDKDF (reference sequence). The CDR3 covers 13 residues. V lost 11 bases and J lost 8, with 16 bases in between.

In its sample, this clonotype was seen a few times. The J gene is TRBJ2-2, the V gene TRBV11-2; the match to TRBD2 covers 9 bases. The CDR3 consists of 16 residues. The V and J ends lost 5 bases and 4 bases, in that order; junction bases with no gene match: 8. Germline CDR1 SGHAT, CDR2 FQNNGV. The CDR3 sequence is CASSPGGLAVTGELFF. The CDR3 nucleotides read TGTGCCAGCAGCCCGGGGGGACTAGCCGTCACCGGGGAGCTGTTTTTT. The full variable domain, with the rest looked up from reference TRBV11-2 and TRBJ2-2, is EAGVAQSPRYKIIEKRQSVAFWCNPISGHATLYWYQQILGQGPKLLIQFQNNGVVDDSQLPKDRFSAERLKGVDSTLKIQPAKLEDSAVYLCASSPGGLAVTGELFFGEGSRLTVL.

This chain joins TRBV18 and TRBJ2-7; no clear D gene. This CDR3 comprises 16 residues. V lost 3 bases to trimming and J lost 2 bases, with 17 bases between them. Germline V gene data show CDR1 as KGHSH and CDR2 as LQKENI. The CDR3 region is CASSPLSLGQAYEQYF. In nucleotides, the CDR3 is TGTGCCAGCTCACCTCTCTCGTTGGGTCAGGCCTACGAGCAGTACTTC.

This clonotype was counted ten times or more. The chain carries TRBV4-1 and TRBJ2-7; tentatively, D is TRBD2 (6 bases). Germline lookup yields CDR1 MGHRA and CDR2 YSYEKL. The CDR3 has 14 amino acids. The ends were cut back, 4 bases at V and 0 bases at J, with 10 bases in the middle. The CDR3 reads CASSPGLNSYEQYF. The CDR3 region has the DNA TGCGCCAGCAGCCCGGGACTGAACTCCTACGAGCAGTACTTC.

This chain connects TRBV7-9 to TRBJ2-7, with TRBD1 matching over 8 bases. Trimming cost V 1 base and J 6 bases; bases outside gene matches: 5. The CDR3 is 14 amino acids. Germline CDR1 reads SEHNR; CDR2 reads FQNEAQ (reference sequence). The DNA for the CDR3 is TGTGCCAGCAGCTTAGGGGACAGGCCCAGCGAGCAGTACTTC. It is translated as CASSLGDRPSEQYF.

The chain carries TRBV15 and TRBJ2-5; 10 bases are a match to TRBD1. This CDR3 has 17 amino acids. Germline values: CDR1 LNHNV, CDR2 YYDKDF (reference sequence). The trim removed 2 bases at V and 2 bases at J, leaving 8 bases unmatched. This CDR3 reads CATSRLPGQGPQETQYF. The CDR3 bases are TGTGCCACCAGCAGATTACCGGGACAGGGGCCTCAAGAGACCCAGTACTTC.

The chain is built from TRBV27 and TRBJ2-2, with 8 bases fitting TRBD1. V dropped 6 bases and J dropped 3; count of bases not matched to a gene: 9. This CDR3 spans 16 amino acids. Germline-derived CDR1 and CDR2 are MNHEY and SMNVEV (reference sequence). The CDR3 protein is CASSHLQGVDTGELFF. The DNA for the CDR3 is TGTGCCAGCAGCCACTTACAGGGGGTGGACACCGGGGAGCTGTTTTTT.

A few counts support this clonotype. The V gene is TRBV7-9, the J gene TRBJ2-7, with no clear D. The V end lost 1 base, the J end lost 0 bases, and 10 bases lay between the germline ends. There are 15 residues in the CDR3. Germline V gene lookup returns CDR1 SEHNR and CDR2 FQNEAQ (reference sequence). The CDR3 DNA sequence: TGTGCCAGCAGCTTAGTCACCACGTTCTCCTACGAGCAGTACTTC. Protein: CASSLVTTFSYEQYF.

The rearrangement links TRBV29-1 to TRBJ2-7, with a weak D call TRBD2 (5 bases). Germline-derived CDR1 and CDR2 are SQVTM and ANQGSEA. This CDR3 has 17 residues. V lost 1 base and J 0 bases, leaving 19 bases between the germline ends. The CDR3 is CSVEVAMEEWSSYEQYF. CDR3 sequence (DNA): TGCAGCGTTGAAGTCGCGATGGAGGAGTGGAGCTCCTACGAGCAGTACTTC.

There are a few counts of this clonotype. The genes are TRBV7-6 and TRBJ1-2; a possible D gene is TRBD1 (6 bases). Germline assignment: CDR1 SGHVS and CDR2 FNYEAQ. V was trimmed by 4 bases and J by 2 bases, leaving 20 bases between them. This CDR3 spans 17 amino acids. Written as DNA, the CDR3 is TGTGCCAGCAGCTCCTTTTTGCAGGGGTCGGGAAACTATGGCTACACCTTC. This encodes CASSSFLQGSGNYGYTF.

The chain uses TRBV12-3 or TRBV12-4 and TRBJ2-1; the match to TRBD2 covers 10 bases. Trimming took 7 bases from V and 3 from J; bases not matched to a gene: 9. The CDR3 totals 16 residues. The DNA of the CDR3 is TGTGCCAGCACCGCCCTAGCGGGAGCTAACTACAATGAGCAGTTCTTC. This codes for CASTALAGANYNEQFF.

The V and J genes are TRBV4-1 and TRBJ1-2, with 7 positions matching TRBD1. The CDR3 runs 15 residues. Germline values: CDR1 MGHRA, CDR2 YSYEKL. Trimming cost V 3 bases and J 8 bases; bases outside gene matches: 12. CDR3 bases: TGCGCCAGCAGCCAGTACACCGGACAGGTTCGAGGCTACACCTTC. Amino acids: CASSQYTGQVRGYTF.

This clonotype was counted at least ten times. The chain joins TRBV4-2 to TRBJ2-3; 9 bases agree with TRBD2. The CDR3 loop spans 16 amino acids. Germline CDR1 and CDR2: LGHNA and YNFKEQ. After removal of 4 bases from V and 2 bases from J, the junction contained 7 bases not matched to a gene. The CDR3 spells CASSLDPSGTTDTQYF. For the CDR3, the DNA is TGTGCCAGCAGCCTCGATCCTAGCGGGACCACAGATACGCAGTATTTT.

Ten or more counts support this clonotype. This sequence joins TRBV7-3 and TRBJ2-1, with unresolved D. CDR3 size: 14 residues. The ends were cut back, 2 bases at V and 4 bases at J, with 9 bases in the middle. Germline V gene lookup returns CDR1 SGHTA and CDR2 FQGTGA. CDR3 amino acids: CASSLAFGYNEQFF. CDR3 DNA: TGTGCCAGCAGCTTAGCGTTCGGATACAATGAGCAGTTCTTC. Full variable domain (missing parts from reference TRBV7-3 and TRBJ2-1): GAGVSQTPSNKVTEKGKYVELRCDPISGHTALYWYRQSLGQGPEFLIYFQGTGAADDSGLPNDRFFAVRPEGSVSTLKIQRTERGDSAVYLCASSLAFGYNEQFFGPGTRLTVL.

This chain connects TRBV5-1 to TRBJ1-5; D unclear. Between the trimmed V and J ends, which lost 4 bases and 0 bases, there was a span of 14 bases. CDR1 is SGHRS and CDR2 is YFSETQ in the germline V gene. This CDR3 comprises 16 residues. The CDR3 sequence is CASSLGYPHSNQPQHF. CDR3 DNA sequence: TGCGCCAGCAGCCTGGGATATCCCCATAGCAATCAGCCCCAGCATTTT.